The 12 T cell receptor beta chains below all came from one sample that was sequenced in a study of sequential checkpoint blockade in melanoma. Libraries were prepared by immunoSEQ multiplex PCR; TCRdb keeps only in-frame clonotypes and omits some of them. The sample lists 18,000 or so clones, around 68% seen once, with around 18% in the top ten. Treatment given: randomized to nivolumab then ipilimumab (arm A) or the reverse (arm B). The source material was CD8+ T cells sorted from blood (inferred from file names), sampled from a patient given nivolumab and ipilimumab in sequence. The receptors stem from a human donor with melanoma.

This clone turned up a few times. The chain carries TRBV9 and TRBJ1-2, with 8 nucleotides matching TRBD1. Looked up from germline, CDR1 is SGDLS and CDR2 is YYNGEE. The V and J ends lost 4 bases and 0 bases, in that order; junction bases with no gene match: 11. The CDR3 has 17 residues. The CDR3 sequence: CASSPYRGAPANYGYTF. DNA for the CDR3: TGTGCCAGCAGCCCCTACAGGGGGGCGCCAGCTAACTATGGCTACACCTTC.

The J gene is TRBJ2-7, the V gene TRBV10-3; TRBD1 is a possible D gene (5 bases). V lost 3 bases and J lost 2, with 14 bases in between. The length of the CDR3 is 15 residues. Germline V lookup: CDR1 ENHRY, CDR2 SYGVKD. DNA for the CDR3: TGTGCCATCAGTGAAGGGTCAGGGTACACCTACGAGCAGTACTTC. Translating gives CAISEGSGYTYEQYF.

V and J are TRBV28 and TRBJ2-3, with a weak D call TRBD2 (6 bases). This CDR3 spans 15 amino acids. Germline loops: CDR1 MDHEN, CDR2 SYDVKM. V lost 4 bases to trimming and J lost 1 base, with 12 bases between them. CDR3 region: CASSSRLERTDTQYF. The CDR3 DNA reads as TGTGCCAGCAGTTCCAGACTAGAACGCACAGATACGCAGTATTTT.

The V and J genes are TRBV5-1 and TRBJ2-2, with TRBD2 identical over 14 bases. The germline V gene has CDR1 SGHRS and CDR2 YFSETQ. V lost 4 bases, J lost 7 bases, and 9 bases stayed unmatched. The CDR3 consists of 17 residues. The CDR3 bases are TGCGCCAGCAGCATGGGACTAGCGGGAGCGTTCGGCGGGGAGCTGTTTTTT. This gives the protein CASSMGLAGAFGGELFF.

The chain employs TRBV6-5 and TRBJ1-2; D unclear. Looked up from germline, CDR1 is MNHEY and CDR2 is SVGAGI. Trimming cost V 2 bases and J 3 bases, with 10 bases left between them. The CDR3 contains 14 residues. CDR3 nucleotide sequence: TGTGCCAGCAGTTACGGGCAGTGGGACTATGGCTACACCTTC. Encoded protein: CASSYGQWDYGYTF.

The chain links TRBV6-5 to TRBJ2-1; 8 positions agree with TRBD2. The ends lost 0 bases at V and 9 bases at J; junction bases unmatched: 10. CDR3 length: 16 amino acids. Germline CDR1 MNHEY, CDR2 SVGAGI. This CDR3 is CASSYSGLSGSSEQFF. The CDR3 nucleotides read TGTGCCAGCAGTTACTCCGGACTAAGCGGGAGTAGTGAGCAGTTCTTC.

The V gene is TRBV19, the J gene TRBJ1-5; TRBD1 might be the D (6 bases). Germline V lookup: CDR1 LNHDA, CDR2 SQIVND (reference sequence). This CDR3 has 14 amino acids. V lost 1 base to trimming and J lost 5 bases, with 9 bases between them. The chain's CDR3 is CASSIADRDQPQHF. In DNA, the CDR3 is TGTGCCAGTAGTATAGCGGACAGAGATCAGCCCCAGCATTTT.

The chain recombines TRBV27 with TRBJ2-3; TRBD1 is a possible D gene (6 bases). Trimming cost V 6 bases and J 0 bases, with 10 bases left between them. The CDR3 extends over 14 amino acids. The germline CDR1 and CDR2 sequences are MNHEY and SMNVEV (reference sequence). The CDR3 protein is CASSPGTSTDTQYF. Written as DNA, the CDR3 is TGTGCCAGCAGCCCCGGGACAAGCACAGATACGCAGTATTTT.

This chain links TRBV6-1 with TRBJ2-1, with TRBD2 identical over 8 bases. The J segment lost 4 bases and the V segment lost 6 bases, leaving 8 bases of the junction unmatched. CDR1 and CDR2 from the germline V gene are MNHNS and SASEGT. CDR3 size: 15 residues. Written as DNA, the CDR3 is TGTGCCAGCAGGGCCGGGACTAGGGGATACAATGAGCAGTTCTTC. Encoded protein: CASRAGTRGYNEQFF.

The rearrangement joins TRBV30 to TRBJ2-7; 9 nucleotides match TRBD2. The trim removed 2 bases at V and 2 bases at J, leaving 4 bases unmatched. Germline CDR1 reads GTSNPN; CDR2 reads SVGIG (reference sequence). The CDR3 loop spans 14 amino acids. DNA of the CDR3: TGTGCCTGGAGTTTTAGCGGGGGAACCTACGAGCAGTACTTC. The encoded protein is CAWSFSGGTYEQYF.

The table lists this clone with a few counts. The CDR3 spells CASSLVGSSYEQYF. In DNA form, the CDR3 reads TGTGCCAGCAGCTTGGTGGGCAGCTCCTACGAGCAGTACTTC. The chain combines TRBV5-6 with TRBJ2-7; D is ambiguous. Germline lookup yields CDR1 SGHDT and CDR2 YYEEEE. This CDR3 spans 14 amino acids. With 0 bases removed from V and 0 bases from J, the gap between germline ends came to 7 bases.

The chain links TRBV5-1 to TRBJ1-2; possibly TRBD1 for D (5 bases). CDR1 and CDR2 (germline): SGHRS, YFSETQ. The CDR3 is 13 residues long. The V end was cut by 5 bases, the J end by 4 bases, with 12 bases between. The CDR3 region has the DNA TGCGCCAGCAGACCCACAGGTGTCTATGGCTACACCTTC. It translates to CASRPTGVYGYTF.